What follows is one TCR beta chain and its context. Its specificity is unknown. Germline V gene data show CDR1 as MDHEN and CDR2 as SYDVKM. Trimming cost V 0 bases and J 7 bases; bases outside gene matches: 4. The CDR3 covers 15 residues. PCR amplification relied on 60 Vbeta primers (plus 13 Jbeta primers). The assay was immunoSEQ multiplex PCR, and TCRdb's table has in-frame clones only and misses some. This sample has 100,000 to 150,000 clones, with approximately 78% found just once. These data originate in a study of cytomegalovirus exposure and HLA in healthy donors. General study points: Reports state that TCR beta sequences accurately predicted most subjects' HLA-A and HLA-B alleles. The authors listed some 160 TCR beta chains as cytomegalovirus-associated.

The chain uses TRBV28 and TRBJ2-1, with 9 bases aligning to TRBD1. The sequencing sample was made of PBMCs. This TCR was sampled from a human donor in good health. CDR3 DNA sequence: TGTGCCAGCAGTTTATGGGGGACAGGGCAGAATGAGCAGTTCTTC. This gives the protein CASSLWGTGQNEQFF.